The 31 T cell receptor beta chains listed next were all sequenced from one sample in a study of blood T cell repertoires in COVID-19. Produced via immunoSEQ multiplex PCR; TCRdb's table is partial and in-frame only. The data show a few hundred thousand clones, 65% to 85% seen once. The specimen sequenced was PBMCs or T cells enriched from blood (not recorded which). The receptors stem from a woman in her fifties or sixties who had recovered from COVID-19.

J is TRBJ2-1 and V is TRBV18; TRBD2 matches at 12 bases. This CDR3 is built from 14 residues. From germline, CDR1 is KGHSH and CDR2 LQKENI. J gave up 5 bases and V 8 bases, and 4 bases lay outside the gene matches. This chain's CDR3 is CASQGLAGNNEQFF. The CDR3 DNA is TGTGCCAGCCAGGGACTAGCGGGTAACAATGAGCAGTTCTTC.

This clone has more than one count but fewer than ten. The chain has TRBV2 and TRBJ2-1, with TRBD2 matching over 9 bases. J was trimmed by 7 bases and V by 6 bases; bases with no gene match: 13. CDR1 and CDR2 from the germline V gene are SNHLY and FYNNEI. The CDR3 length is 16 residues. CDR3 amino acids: CASSNLRPAGGNEQFF. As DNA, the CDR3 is TGTGCCAGCAGCAACCTCAGGCCTGCGGGAGGGAATGAGCAGTTCTTC. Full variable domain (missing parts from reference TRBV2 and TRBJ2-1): EPEVTQTPSHQVTQMGQEVILRCVPISNHLYFYWYRQILGQKVEFLVSFYNNEISEKSEIFDDQFSVERPDGSNFTLKIRSTKLEDSAMYFCASSNLRPAGGNEQFFGPGTRLTVL.

CDR3 sequence: CASSFGGVRTEAFF. CDR3 sequence (DNA): TGCGCCAGCAGCTTCGGCGGGGTGCGGACTGAAGCTTTCTTT. The gene calls are TRBV5-1 and TRBJ1-1; D remains unclear. The CDR3 sequence is 14 residues long. Germline values: CDR1 SGHRS, CDR2 YFSETQ. V lost 2 bases and J 5 bases, leaving 13 bases between the germline ends.

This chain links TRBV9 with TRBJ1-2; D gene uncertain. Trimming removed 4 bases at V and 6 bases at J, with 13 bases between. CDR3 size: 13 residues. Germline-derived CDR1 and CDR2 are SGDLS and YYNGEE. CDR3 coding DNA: TGTGCCAGCAGCCCCGGACTCCTTCATGGCTACACCTTC. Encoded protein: CASSPGLLHGYTF.

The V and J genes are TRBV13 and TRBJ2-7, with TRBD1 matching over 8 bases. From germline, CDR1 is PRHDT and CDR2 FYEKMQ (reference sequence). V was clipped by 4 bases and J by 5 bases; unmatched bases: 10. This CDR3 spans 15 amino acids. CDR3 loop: CASSSPRQGQDEQYF. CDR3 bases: TGTGCCAGCAGCTCACCTCGACAGGGGCAGGACGAGCAGTACTTC. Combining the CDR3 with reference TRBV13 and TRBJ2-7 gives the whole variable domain AAGVIQSPRHLIKEKRETATLKCYPIPRHDTVYWYQQGPGQDPQFLISFYEKMQSDKGSIPDRFSAQQFSDYHSELNMSSLELGDSALYFCASSSPRQGQDEQYFGPGTRLTVT.

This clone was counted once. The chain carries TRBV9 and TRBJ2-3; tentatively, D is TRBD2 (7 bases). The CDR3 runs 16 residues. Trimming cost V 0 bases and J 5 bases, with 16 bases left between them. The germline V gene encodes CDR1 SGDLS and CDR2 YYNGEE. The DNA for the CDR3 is TGTGCCAGCAGCGTAGTGGGAGGGGGGCCCATAGATACGCAGTATTTT. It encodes CASSVVGGGPIDTQYF.

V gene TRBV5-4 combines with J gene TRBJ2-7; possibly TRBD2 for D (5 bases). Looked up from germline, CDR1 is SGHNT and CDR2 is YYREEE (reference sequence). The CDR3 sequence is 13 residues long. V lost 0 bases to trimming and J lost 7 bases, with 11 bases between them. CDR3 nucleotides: TGTGCCAGCAGCTTGGATGGTTCGGGGGAGCAGTACTTC. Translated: CASSLDGSGEQYF.

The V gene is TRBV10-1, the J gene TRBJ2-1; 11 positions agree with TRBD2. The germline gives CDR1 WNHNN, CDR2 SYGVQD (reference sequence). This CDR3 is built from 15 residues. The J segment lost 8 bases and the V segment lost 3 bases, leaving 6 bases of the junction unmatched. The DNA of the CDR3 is TGCGCCAGCAGTGAAAAACTAGCGGGGGCTTATGAGCAGTTCTTC. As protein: CASSEKLAGAYEQFF.

The CDR3 loop is CASGLVQSGYNEQFF. CDR3 DNA sequence: TGTGCTAGTGGTTTGGTACAAAGCGGCTACAATGAGCAGTTCTTC. The V gene is TRBV12-5, the J gene TRBJ2-1; D is possibly TRBD2 (5 bases). Germline CDR1 reads LGHNT; CDR2 reads FRNRAP. The V and J ends lost 0 bases and 3 bases respectively, with 9 bases between them. The CDR3 loop spans 15 amino acids.

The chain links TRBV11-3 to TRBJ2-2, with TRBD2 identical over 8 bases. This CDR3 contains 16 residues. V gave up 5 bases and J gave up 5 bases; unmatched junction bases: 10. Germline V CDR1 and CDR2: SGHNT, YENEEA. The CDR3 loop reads CASSRRATSVTGELFF. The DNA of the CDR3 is TGTGCCAGCAGCCGCAGGGCGACTAGCGTGACCGGGGAGCTGTTTTTT.

The CDR3 spells CASSDPQRERGVSMNTEAFF. CDR3 in DNA: TGCGCCAGCAGTGATCCCCAACGGGAGAGGGGAGTATCGATGAACACTGAAGCTTTCTTT. The genes are TRBV10-1 and TRBJ1-1, with D possibly being TRBD1 (5 bases). This CDR3 has 20 amino acids. V lost 3 bases and J 0 bases, leaving 26 bases between the germline ends. Germline CDR1 WNHNN, CDR2 SYGVQD (reference sequence).

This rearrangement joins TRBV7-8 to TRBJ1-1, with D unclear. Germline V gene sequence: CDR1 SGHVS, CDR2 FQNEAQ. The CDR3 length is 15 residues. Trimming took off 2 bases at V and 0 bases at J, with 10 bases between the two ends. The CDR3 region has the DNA TGTGCCAGCAGCTTACAATCCAGGATGAACACTGAAGCTTTCTTT. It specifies CASSLQSRMNTEAFF.

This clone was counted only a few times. The CDR3 DNA reads as TGTGCCAGCAGCCCGCTTCCGGGACAGTCTTCTCCGGGCTCCTACGAGCAGTACTTC. It codes for CASSPLPGQSSPGSYEQYF. The rearrangement uses TRBV3-1 (or the pseudogene TRBV3-2) and TRBJ2-7; TRBD1 matches 7 bases. V gave up 4 bases and J gave up 0 bases; unmatched junction bases: 18. This CDR3 is 19 amino acids long. Germline loops: CDR1 LGHDT, CDR2 YNNKEL (reference sequence).

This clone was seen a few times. This chain's CDR3 is CASSQESGAGGTYEQYF. In nucleotides, the CDR3 is TGCGCCAGCAGCCAAGAATCGGGTGCTGGAGGCACCTACGAGCAGTACTTC. The genes are TRBV4-3 and TRBJ2-7; TRBD2 is a possible D gene (5 bases). Per germline, CDR1 LGHNA and CDR2 YSLEER. This CDR3 has 17 amino acids. V shed 0 bases and J shed 2 bases, with 17 bases lying between them.

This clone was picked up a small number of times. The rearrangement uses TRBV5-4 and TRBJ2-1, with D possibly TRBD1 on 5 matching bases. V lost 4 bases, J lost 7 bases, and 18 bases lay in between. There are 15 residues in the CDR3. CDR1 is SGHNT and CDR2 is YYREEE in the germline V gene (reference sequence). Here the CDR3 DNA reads TGTGCCAGCAGCCCAGGACCTCAAAAGGGGAATGAGCAGTTCTTC. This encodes CASSPGPQKGNEQFF. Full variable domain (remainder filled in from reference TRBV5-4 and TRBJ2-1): ETGVTQSPTHLIKTRGQQVTLRCSSQSGHNTVSWYQQALGQGPQFIFQYYREEENGRGNFPPRFSGLQFPNYSSELNVNALELDDSALYLCASSPGPQKGNEQFFGPGTRLTVL.

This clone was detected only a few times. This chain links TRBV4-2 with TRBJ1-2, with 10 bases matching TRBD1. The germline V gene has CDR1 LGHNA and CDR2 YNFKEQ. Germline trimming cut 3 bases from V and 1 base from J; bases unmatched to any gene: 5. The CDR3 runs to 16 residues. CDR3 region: CASSQVDRGDNYGYTF. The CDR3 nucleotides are TGTGCCAGCAGCCAGGTGGACAGGGGGGATAACTATGGCTACACCTTC.

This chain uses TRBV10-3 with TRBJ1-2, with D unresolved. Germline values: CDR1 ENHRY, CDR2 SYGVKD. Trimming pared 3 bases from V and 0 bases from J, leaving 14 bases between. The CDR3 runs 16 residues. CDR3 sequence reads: CAISDSLGRTNYGYTF. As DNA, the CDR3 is TGTGCCATCAGTGATTCCTTGGGCAGAACTAACTATGGCTACACCTTC.

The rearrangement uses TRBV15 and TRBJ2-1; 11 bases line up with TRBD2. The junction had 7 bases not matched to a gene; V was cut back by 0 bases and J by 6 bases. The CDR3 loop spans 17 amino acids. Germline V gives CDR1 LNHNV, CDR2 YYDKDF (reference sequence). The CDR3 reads CATSRDLSGGASNEQFF. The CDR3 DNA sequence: TGTGCCACCAGCAGAGATCTTAGCGGGGGGGCCTCCAATGAGCAGTTCTTC.

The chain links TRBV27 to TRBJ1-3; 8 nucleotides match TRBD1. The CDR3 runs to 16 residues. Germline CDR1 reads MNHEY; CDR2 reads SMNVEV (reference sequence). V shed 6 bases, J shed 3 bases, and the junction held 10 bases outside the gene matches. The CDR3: CASSSRTGHGGNTIYF. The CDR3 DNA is TGTGCCAGCAGCTCAAGGACAGGGCATGGTGGAAACACCATATATTTT.

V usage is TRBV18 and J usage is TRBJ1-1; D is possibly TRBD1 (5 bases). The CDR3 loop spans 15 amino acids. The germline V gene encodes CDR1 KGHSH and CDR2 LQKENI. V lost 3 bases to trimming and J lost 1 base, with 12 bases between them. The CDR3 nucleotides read TGTGCCAGCTCACCTCTGGGACTCCAGAACACTGAAGCTTTCTTT. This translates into CASSPLGLQNTEAFF.

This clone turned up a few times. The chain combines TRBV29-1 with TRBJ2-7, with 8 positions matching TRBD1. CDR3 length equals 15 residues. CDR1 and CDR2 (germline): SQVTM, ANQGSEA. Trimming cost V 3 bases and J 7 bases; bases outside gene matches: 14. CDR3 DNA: TGCAGCGTTGATAAGGCGGGGACAGGTGAGGGGGAGCAGTACTTC. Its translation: CSVDKAGTGEGEQYF.

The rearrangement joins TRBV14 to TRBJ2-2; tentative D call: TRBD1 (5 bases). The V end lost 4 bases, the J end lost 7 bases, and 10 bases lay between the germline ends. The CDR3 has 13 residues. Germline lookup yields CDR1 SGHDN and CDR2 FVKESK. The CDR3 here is CASSRQGFGELFF. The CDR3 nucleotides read TGTGCCAGCAGCCGGCAGGGTTTCGGGGAGCTGTTTTTT. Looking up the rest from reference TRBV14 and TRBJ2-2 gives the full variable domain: EAGVTQFPSHSVIEKGQTVTLRCDPISGHDNLYWYRRVMGKEIKFLLHFVKESKQDESGMPNNRFLAERTGGTYSTLKVQPAELEDSGVYFCASSRQGFGELFFGEGSRLTVL.

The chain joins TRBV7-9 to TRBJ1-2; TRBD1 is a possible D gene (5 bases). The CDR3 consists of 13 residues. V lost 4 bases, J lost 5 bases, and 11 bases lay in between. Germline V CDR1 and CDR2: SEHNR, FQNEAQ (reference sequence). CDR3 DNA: TGTGCCAGCAGCTGGGGGGGACCGTATGGCTACACCTTC. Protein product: CASSWGGPYGYTF.

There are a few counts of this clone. The CDR3 region has the DNA TGCAGCGTTGACTGGCGACACCTTCACACTGAAGCTTTCTTT. Translation gives CSVDWRHLHTEAFF. The V and J genes are TRBV29-1 and TRBJ1-1, with no clear D. V shed 3 bases and J shed 3 bases, with 14 bases lying between them. CDR3 length: 14 residues. Germline lookup yields CDR1 SQVTM and CDR2 ANQGSEA.

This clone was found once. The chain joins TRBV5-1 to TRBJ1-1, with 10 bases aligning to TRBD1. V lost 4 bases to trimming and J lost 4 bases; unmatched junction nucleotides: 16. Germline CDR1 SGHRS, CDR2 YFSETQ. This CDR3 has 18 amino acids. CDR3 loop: CASSPSVGQGVFGTEAFF. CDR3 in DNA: TGCGCCAGCAGCCCTAGTGTAGGACAGGGGGTGTTTGGCACTGAAGCTTTCTTT.

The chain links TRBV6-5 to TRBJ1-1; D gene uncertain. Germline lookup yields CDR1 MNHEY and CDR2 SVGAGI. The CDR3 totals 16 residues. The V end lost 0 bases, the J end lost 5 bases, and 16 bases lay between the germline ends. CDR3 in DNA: TGTGCCAGCAGTTACTCGATCGGGGAAGTAGGGACTGAAGCTTTCTTT. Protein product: CASSYSIGEVGTEAFF.

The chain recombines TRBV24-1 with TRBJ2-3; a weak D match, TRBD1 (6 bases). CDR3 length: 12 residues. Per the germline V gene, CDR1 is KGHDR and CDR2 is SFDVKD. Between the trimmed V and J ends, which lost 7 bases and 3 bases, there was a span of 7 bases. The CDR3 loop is CATSGQTDTQYF. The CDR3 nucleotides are TGTGCCACCAGCGGACAGACAGATACGCAGTATTTT.

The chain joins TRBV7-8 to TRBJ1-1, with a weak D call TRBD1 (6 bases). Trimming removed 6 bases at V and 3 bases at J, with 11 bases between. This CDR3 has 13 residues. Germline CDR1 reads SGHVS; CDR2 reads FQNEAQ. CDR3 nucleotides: TGTGCCAGCAGACTACAGGGCGACACTGAAGCTTTCTTT. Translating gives CASRLQGDTEAFF.

CDR3 in amino acids: CAISDWAGDADTQYF. The CDR3 DNA is TGTGCCATCAGTGACTGGGCAGGGGATGCAGATACGCAGTATTTT. This chain joins TRBV10-3 and TRBJ2-3, with a weak D call TRBD1 (6 bases). The CDR3 covers 15 residues. Trimming left V 3 bases short and J 4 bases short, with 14 bases between. Per the germline V gene, CDR1 is ENHRY and CDR2 is SYGVKD.

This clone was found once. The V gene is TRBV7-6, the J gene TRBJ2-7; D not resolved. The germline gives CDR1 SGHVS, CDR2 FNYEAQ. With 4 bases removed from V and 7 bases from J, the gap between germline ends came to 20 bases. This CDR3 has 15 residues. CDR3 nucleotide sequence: TGTGCCAGCAGCTCCCGTGCCTCTTCATTGAGTGAGCAGTACTTC. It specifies CASSSRASSLSEQYF.

This CDR3 is CASSIKARVDTGELFF. Here the CDR3 DNA reads TGTGCCAGTAGTATCAAGGCCAGGGTAGATACCGGGGAGCTGTTTTTT. V usage is TRBV19 and J usage is TRBJ2-2, with a tentative D call TRBD1 (5 bases). Germline CDR1 and CDR2: LNHDA and SQIVND (reference sequence). The CDR3 runs to 16 residues. Trimming stripped 3 bases from V and 5 bases from J, with 16 bases between. Looking up the rest from reference TRBV19 and TRBJ2-2 gives the full variable domain: DGGITQSPKYLFRKEGQNVTLSCEQNLNHDAMYWYRQDPGQGLRLIYYSQIVNDFQKGDIAEGYSVSREKKESFPLTVTSAQKNPTAFYLCASSIKARVDTGELFFGEGSRLTVL.